This is a list of T cell receptor beta chains from one sample in a study of T cells in Graves' hyperthyroidism and ophthalmopathy. TCRdb itself ran the multiplex PCR reads through MiXCR, one entry per CDR3 protein. Of 600,000 or so distinct CDR3 sequences in the sample, roughly 15% were seen once. Material for sequencing was blood. The receptors were gathered from a woman in her 30s with Graves' hyperthyroidism. Each CDR3 is given with its conserved first and last residue. Fields, in order: D gene, clone size, V gene, J gene, CDR3 DNA, CDR3 protein. A D gene is named only where the DNA matches it firmly. Not every row has a clone size; where given, it reads once, few, many or a size class.

D gene: TRBD1
clone size: many
V gene: TRBV28
J gene: TRBJ2-7
CDR3 DNA: TGTGCCAGCAGTTATGTACAGGGGGTAATCTACGAGCAGTACTTC
CDR3 protein: CASSYVQGVIYEQYF

D gene: NA
clone size: NA
V gene: TRBV7-9
J gene: TRBJ2-6
CDR3 DNA: TGTGCCAGCAGCTCCCACAGGGTCGCTGGGGCCAACGTCCTGACTTTC
CDR3 protein: CASSSHRVAGANVLTF

D gene: NA
clone size: few
V gene: TRBV7-9
J gene: TRBJ2-3
CDR3 DNA: TGTGCCAGCAGCTTAGGGGCCTTGGATACGCAGTATTTT
CDR3 protein: CASSLGALDTQYF

D gene: NA
clone size: NA
V gene: TRBV20-1
J gene: TRBJ1-4
CDR3 DNA: TGCAGTGCTAGACAGGTTCCAAGGGATGAAAAACTGTTTTTT
CDR3 protein: CSARQVPRDEKLFF

D gene: NA
clone size: NA
V gene: TRBV20-1
J gene: TRBJ1-5
CDR3 DNA: TGCAGCGTTAATTCAAGAACGGGGAATCAGCCCCAGCATTTT
CDR3 protein: CSVNSRTGNQPQHF

D gene: NA
clone size: many
V gene: TRBV20-1
J gene: TRBJ2-7
CDR3 DNA: TGCAGTGCTAGCCCACTCCCCAGCTACGAGCAGTACTTC
CDR3 protein: CSASPLPSYEQYF

D gene: NA
clone size: many
V gene: TRBV28
J gene: TRBJ1-1
CDR3 DNA: TGTGCCAGCTTCCGAATGACGGAAGCTTTCTTT
CDR3 protein: CASFRMTEAFF

D gene: NA
clone size: many
V gene: TRBV15
J gene: TRBJ2-7
CDR3 DNA: TGTGCCACCAGCAGAGGGACAGACTACGAGCAGTACTTC
CDR3 protein: CATSRGTDYEQYF

D gene: TRBD2
clone size: NA
V gene: TRBV6-2/TRBV6-3
J gene: TRBJ2-7
CDR3 DNA: TGTGCCAGCAGACGTTCCGGGACTAGCGGGATGTCCTACGAGCAGTACTTC
CDR3 protein: CASRRSGTSGMSYEQYF

D gene: NA
clone size: few
V gene: TRBV5-6
J gene: TRBJ2-1
CDR3 DNA: TGTGCCAGCAGTTACGCTAGCGTTTCCTACAATGAGCAGTTCTTC
CDR3 protein: CASSYASVSYNEQFF

D gene: NA
clone size: many
V gene: TRBV2
J gene: TRBJ2-3
CDR3 DNA: TGTGCCAGCAGTTATACGGGGGATACGCAGTATTTT
CDR3 protein: CASSYTGDTQYF

D gene: NA
clone size: many
V gene: TRBV28
J gene: TRBJ1-5
CDR3 DNA: TGTGCCAGCAAATCACTTCCTAGGGTCAACAATCAGCCCCAGCATTTT
CDR3 protein: CASKSLPRVNNQPQHF

D gene: NA
clone size: few
V gene: TRBV20-1
J gene: TRBJ1-2
CDR3 DNA: TGCAGTGCCGTTTGGGGGGTCTATGGCTACACCTTC
CDR3 protein: CSAVWGVYGYTF

D gene: NA
clone size: few
V gene: TRBV10-3
J gene: TRBJ2-7
CDR3 DNA: TGTGCCATCAGTGATGGCCGATACGAGCAGTACTTC
CDR3 protein: CAISDGRYEQYF

D gene: TRBD2
clone size: many
V gene: TRBV7-2
J gene: TRBJ2-7
CDR3 DNA: TGTGCCAGCAGCACGCGACTAGCGGGAGGTCTGGGGGCCTACGAGCAGTACTTC
CDR3 protein: CASSTRLAGGLGAYEQYF

D gene: NA
clone size: NA
V gene: TRBV6-6
J gene: TRBJ2-7
CDR3 DNA: TGTGCCAGCAGTTACTCGAGATCAAGGCCACCATCCTACGAGCAGTACTTC
CDR3 protein: CASSYSRSRPPSYEQYF

D gene: NA
clone size: NA
V gene: TRBV19
J gene: TRBJ2-2
CDR3 DNA: TGTGCCAGCCTACTTTTGGGGAACACCGGGGAGCTGTTTTTT
CDR3 protein: CASLLLGNTGELFF

D gene: TRBD1
clone size: few
V gene: TRBV20-1
J gene: TRBJ2-7
CDR3 DNA: TGCAGTGCTAGAGTCTTGGAACAGGGGATATACGAGCAGTACTTC
CDR3 protein: CSARVLEQGIYEQYF

D gene: NA
clone size: NA
V gene: TRBV7-2
J gene: TRBJ1-6
CDR3 DNA: TGTGCCAGCAGCTTAGACCCCGGGACAACTTCACCCCTCCACTTT
CDR3 protein: CASSLDPGTTSPLHF

D gene: NA
clone size: few
V gene: TRBV30
J gene: TRBJ2-2
CDR3 DNA: TGTGCCTGGAGCCCTACCGGAGGGGAGCTGTTTTTT
CDR3 protein: CAWSPTGGELFF

D gene: TRBD2
clone size: NA
V gene: TRBV5-4
J gene: TRBJ2-7
CDR3 DNA: TGTGTCGGCAGCTCCCGGACTAGCGGGAGCTACGAGCAGTACTTC
CDR3 protein: CVGSSRTSGSYEQYF

D gene: TRBD1
clone size: many
V gene: TRBV11-2
J gene: TRBJ2-3
CDR3 DNA: TGTGCCAGCAGCTTAAGGGTCACAGGGGGCACAGATACGCAGTATTTT
CDR3 protein: CASSLRVTGGTDTQYF

D gene: NA
clone size: few
V gene: TRBV6-6
J gene: TRBJ2-5
CDR3 DNA: TGTGCCAGCAGTTACCTGACAGACCAAGAGACCCAGTACTTC
CDR3 protein: CASSYLTDQETQYF

D gene: NA
clone size: many
V gene: TRBV20-1
J gene: TRBJ1-2
CDR3 DNA: TGCAGTGCTAGAGGGGCAGGGGAGGCCTATGGCTACACCTTC
CDR3 protein: CSARGAGEAYGYTF

D gene: NA
clone size: many
V gene: TRBV20-1
J gene: TRBJ2-7
CDR3 DNA: TGCAGTGCTAGGAAACAGGCGGCCGAGCAGTACTTC
CDR3 protein: CSARKQAAEQYF

D gene: NA
clone size: many
V gene: TRBV3-1
J gene: TRBJ1-1
CDR3 DNA: TGTGCCAGCAGCCAAGGTGGTAGGCAAGCTTTCTTT
CDR3 protein: CASSQGGRQAFF

D gene: NA
clone size: few
V gene: TRBV12-3/TRBV12-4
J gene: TRBJ1-1
CDR3 DNA: TGTGCCAGCCGCTCAGGGTCAGGGACTGAAGCTTTCTTT
CDR3 protein: CASRSGSGTEAFF

D gene: NA
clone size: few
V gene: TRBV29-1
J gene: TRBJ2-5
CDR3 DNA: TGCAGCGTTGAGGGGAACCAAGAGACCCAGTACTTC
CDR3 protein: CSVEGNQETQYF

D gene: NA
clone size: NA
V gene: TRBV13
J gene: TRBJ2-3
CDR3 DNA: TGTGCCAGCAGCTTATACCAGGAATGGAGCATCGTGGGTACGCAGTATTTT
CDR3 protein: CASSLYQEWSIVGTQYF

D gene: NA
clone size: few
V gene: TRBV19
J gene: TRBJ1-5
CDR3 DNA: TGTGCCAGTAGTATCCATCGAGCAGGCTCCAATCAGCCCCAGCATTTT
CDR3 protein: CASSIHRAGSNQPQHF